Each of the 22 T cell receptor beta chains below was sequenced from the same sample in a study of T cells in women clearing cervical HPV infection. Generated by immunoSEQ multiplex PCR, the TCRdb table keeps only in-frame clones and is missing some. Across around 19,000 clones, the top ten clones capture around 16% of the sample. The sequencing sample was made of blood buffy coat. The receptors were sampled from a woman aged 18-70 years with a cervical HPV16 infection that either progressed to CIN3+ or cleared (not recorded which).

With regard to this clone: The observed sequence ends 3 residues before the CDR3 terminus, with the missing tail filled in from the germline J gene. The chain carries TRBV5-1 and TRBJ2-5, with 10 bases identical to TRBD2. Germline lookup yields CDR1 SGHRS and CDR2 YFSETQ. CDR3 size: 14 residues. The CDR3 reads CASSGLAGVDTQYF. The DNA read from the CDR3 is TGCGCCAGCAGCGGGCTAGCGGGGGTAGATACC.

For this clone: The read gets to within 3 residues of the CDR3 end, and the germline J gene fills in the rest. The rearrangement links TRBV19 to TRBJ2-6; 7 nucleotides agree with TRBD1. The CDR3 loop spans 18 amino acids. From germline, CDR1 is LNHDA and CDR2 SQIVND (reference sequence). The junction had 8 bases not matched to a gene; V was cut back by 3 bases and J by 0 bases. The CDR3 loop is CASSMWTGRGSGANVLTF. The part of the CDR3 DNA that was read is TGTGCCAGTAGTATGTGGACAGGTAGAGGCTCTGGGGCCAACGTC.

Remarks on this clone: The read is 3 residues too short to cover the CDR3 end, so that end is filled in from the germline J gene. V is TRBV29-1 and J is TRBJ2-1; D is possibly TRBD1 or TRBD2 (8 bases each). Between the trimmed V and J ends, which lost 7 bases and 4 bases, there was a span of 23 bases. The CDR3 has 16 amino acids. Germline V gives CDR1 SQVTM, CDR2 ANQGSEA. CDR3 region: CSAIREGTGLYNEQFF. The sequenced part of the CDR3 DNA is TGCAGCGCCATTCGGGAGGGGACAGGACTATACAATGAG.

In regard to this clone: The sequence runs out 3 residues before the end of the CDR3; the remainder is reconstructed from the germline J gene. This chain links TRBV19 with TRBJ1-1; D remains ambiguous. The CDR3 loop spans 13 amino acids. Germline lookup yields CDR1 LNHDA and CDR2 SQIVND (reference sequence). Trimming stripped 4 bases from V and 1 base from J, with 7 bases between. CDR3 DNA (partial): TGTGCCAGTAGTAATAGCCAGAACACTGAA. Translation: CASSNSQNTE. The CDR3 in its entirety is CASSNSQNTEAFF.

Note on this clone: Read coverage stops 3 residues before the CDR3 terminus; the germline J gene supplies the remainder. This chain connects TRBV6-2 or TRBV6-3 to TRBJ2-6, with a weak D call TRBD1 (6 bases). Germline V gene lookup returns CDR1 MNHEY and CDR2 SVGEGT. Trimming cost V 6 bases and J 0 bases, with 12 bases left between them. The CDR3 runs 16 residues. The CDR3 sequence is CASRSGQNSGANVLTF. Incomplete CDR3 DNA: TGTGCCAGCAGATCGGGACAAAACTCTGGGGCCAACGTC.

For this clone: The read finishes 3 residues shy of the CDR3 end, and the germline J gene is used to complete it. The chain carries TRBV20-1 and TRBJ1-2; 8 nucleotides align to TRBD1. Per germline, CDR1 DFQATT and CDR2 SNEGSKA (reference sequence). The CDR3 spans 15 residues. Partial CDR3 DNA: TGCAGTGCCATCCGCATGACAGGGGATAAAGATACC. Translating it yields CSAIRMTGDKDT. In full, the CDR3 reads CSAIRMTGDKDTYTF.

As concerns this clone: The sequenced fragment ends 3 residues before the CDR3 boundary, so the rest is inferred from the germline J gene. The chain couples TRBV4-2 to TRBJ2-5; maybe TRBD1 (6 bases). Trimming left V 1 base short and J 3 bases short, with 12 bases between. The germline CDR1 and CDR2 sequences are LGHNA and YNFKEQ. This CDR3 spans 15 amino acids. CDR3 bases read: TGTGCCAGCAGCCAAGGGGGGCGCGGTGAAGAGACC. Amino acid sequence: CASSQGGRGEET. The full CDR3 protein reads CASSQGGRGEETQYF.

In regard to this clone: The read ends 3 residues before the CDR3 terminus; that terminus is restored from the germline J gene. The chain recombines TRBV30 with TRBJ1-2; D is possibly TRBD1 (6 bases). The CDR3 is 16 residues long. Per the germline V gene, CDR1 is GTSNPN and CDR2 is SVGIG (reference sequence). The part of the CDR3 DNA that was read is TGTGCCTGGACCCTCGCGGGACATTTAATCTCCTACGAC. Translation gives CAWTLAGHLISYD. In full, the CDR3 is CAWTLAGHLISYDYTF.

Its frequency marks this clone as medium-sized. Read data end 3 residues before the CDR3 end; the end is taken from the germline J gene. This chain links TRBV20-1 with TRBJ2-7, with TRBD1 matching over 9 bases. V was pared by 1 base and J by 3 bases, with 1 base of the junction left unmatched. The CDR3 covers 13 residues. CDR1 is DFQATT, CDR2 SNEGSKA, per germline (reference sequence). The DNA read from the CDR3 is TGCAGTGCTAGAGGGGACAGGGACTACGAG. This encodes CSARGDRDYE. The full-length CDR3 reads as CSARGDRDYEQYF.

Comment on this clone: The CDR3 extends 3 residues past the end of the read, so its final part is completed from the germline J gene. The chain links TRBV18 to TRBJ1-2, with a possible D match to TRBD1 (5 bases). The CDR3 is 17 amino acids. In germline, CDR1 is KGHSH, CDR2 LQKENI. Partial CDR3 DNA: TGTGCCAGCTCACCAGCTCGCGGGACTAGCAGCTCCTACGAC. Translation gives CASSPARGTSSSYD. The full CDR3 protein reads CASSPARGTSSSYDYTF.

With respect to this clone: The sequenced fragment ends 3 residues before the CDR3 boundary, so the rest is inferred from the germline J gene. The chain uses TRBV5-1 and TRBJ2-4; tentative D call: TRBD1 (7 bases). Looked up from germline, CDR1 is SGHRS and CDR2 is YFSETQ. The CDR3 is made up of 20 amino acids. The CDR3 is CASSPSAGQRRKNSNQPQYF. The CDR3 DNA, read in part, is TGCGCCAGCAGCCCTTCCGCGGGACAGAGAAGAAAGAATAGCAATCAGCCT.

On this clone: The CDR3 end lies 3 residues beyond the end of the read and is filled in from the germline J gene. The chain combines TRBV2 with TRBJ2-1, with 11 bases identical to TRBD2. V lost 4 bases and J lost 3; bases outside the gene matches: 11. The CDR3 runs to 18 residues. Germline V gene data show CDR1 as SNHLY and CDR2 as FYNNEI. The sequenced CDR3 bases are TGTGCCAGCAGTGCGGGTCTAGCGGGGGGCCCACACTACAATGAG. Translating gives CASSAGLAGGPHYNE. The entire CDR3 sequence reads CASSAGLAGGPHYNEQFF.

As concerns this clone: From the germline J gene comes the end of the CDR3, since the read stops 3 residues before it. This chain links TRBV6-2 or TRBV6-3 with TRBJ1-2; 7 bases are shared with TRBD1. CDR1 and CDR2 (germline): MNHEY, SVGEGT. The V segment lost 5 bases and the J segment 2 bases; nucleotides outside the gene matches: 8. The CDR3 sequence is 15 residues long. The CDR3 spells CASSQHLQGNYGYTF. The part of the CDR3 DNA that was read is TGTGCCAGCAGTCAGCACCTACAGGGGAACTATGGC.

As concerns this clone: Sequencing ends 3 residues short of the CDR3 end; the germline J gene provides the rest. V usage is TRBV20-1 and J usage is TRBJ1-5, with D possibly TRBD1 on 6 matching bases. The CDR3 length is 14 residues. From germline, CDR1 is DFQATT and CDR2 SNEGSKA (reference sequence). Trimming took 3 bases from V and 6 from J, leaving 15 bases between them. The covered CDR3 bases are TGCAGTGCTAGGGAGGGGGGGGTTTTTCAGCCC. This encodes CSAREGGVFQP. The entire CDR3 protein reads CSAREGGVFQPQHF.

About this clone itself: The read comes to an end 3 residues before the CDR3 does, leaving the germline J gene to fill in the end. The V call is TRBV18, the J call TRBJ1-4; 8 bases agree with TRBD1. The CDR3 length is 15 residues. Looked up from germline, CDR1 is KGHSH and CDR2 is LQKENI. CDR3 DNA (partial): TGTGCCAGCTCAAAAGGACAGGGCAGCGATTCACCA. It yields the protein CASSKGQGSDSP. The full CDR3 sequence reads CASSKGQGSDSPLFF.

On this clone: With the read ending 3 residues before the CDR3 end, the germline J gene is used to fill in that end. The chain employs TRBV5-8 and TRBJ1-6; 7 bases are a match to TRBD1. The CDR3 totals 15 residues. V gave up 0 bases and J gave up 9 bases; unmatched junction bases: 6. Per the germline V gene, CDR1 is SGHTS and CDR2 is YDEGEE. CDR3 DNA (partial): TGTGCCAGCAGCTTGGAGACAGGGTTTGGTTCACCC. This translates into CASSLETGFGSP. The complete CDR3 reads CASSLETGFGSPLHF.

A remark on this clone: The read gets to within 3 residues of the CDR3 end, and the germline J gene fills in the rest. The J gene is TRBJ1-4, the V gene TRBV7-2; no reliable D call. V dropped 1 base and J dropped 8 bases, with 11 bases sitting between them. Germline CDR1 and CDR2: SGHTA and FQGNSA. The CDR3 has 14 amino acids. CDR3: CASSLDGFGEKLFF. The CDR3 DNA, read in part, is TGTGCCAGCAGCTTAGACGGGTTTGGGGAAAAA.

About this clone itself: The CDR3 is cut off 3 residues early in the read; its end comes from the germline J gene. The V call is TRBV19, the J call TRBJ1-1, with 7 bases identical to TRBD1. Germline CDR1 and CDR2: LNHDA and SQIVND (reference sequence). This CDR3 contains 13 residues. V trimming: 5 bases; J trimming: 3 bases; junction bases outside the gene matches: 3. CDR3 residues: CASSYRGDTEAFF. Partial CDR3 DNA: TGTGCCAGTAGTTACAGGGGCGACACTGAA.

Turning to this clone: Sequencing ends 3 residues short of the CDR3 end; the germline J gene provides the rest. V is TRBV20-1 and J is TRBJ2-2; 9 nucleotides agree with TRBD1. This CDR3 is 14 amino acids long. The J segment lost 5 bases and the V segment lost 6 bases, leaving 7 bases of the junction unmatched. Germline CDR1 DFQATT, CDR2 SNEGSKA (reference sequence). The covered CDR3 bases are TGCAGTGCAAAAGGACAGGGGACGACCGGGGAG. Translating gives CSAKGQGTTGE. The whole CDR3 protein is CSAKGQGTTGELFF.

The CDR3 region is CATRDSGGAGNTQYF. The sequenced CDR3 bases are TGTGCCACTAGGGATAGCGGGGGGGCGGGAAATACG. The V and J genes are TRBV19 and TRBJ2-3, with 11 bases lining up with TRBD2. The read stops 3 residues short of the end of the CDR3; the missing end is completed from the germline J gene. The CDR3 is 15 amino acids. In germline, CDR1 is LNHDA, CDR2 SQIVND (reference sequence). V lost 10 bases and J lost 7; bases outside the gene matches: 13.

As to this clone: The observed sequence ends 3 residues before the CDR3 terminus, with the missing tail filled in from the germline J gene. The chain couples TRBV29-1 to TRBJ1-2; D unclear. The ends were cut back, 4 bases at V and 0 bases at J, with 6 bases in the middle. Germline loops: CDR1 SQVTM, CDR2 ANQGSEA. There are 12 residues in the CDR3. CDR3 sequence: CSVVAANYGYTF. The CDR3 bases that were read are TGCAGCGTTGTCGCAGCTAACTATGGC.

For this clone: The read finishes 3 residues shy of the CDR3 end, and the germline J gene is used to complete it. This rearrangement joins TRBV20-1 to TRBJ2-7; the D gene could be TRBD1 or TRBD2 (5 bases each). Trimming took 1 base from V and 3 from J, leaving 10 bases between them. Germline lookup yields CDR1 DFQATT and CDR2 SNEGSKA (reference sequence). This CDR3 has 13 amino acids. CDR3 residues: CSARGGAGYEQYF. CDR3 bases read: TGCAGTGCTAGAGGAGGGGCCGGCTACGAG.